The next 25 T cell receptor beta chains were all read from a single sample in a study of CD8 T cells in Susac syndrome. cDNA came from around 0.54 to 1 ug RNA primed by random hexamers. TCRdb reprocessed the immunoSEQ multiplex PCR reads via MiXCR and lists one record per CDR3 protein. The sample yields about 240,000 distinct CDR3 sequences, almost 97% seen once. The sequencing input was CD4+ T cells from PBMCs. Receptor source: a human donor with Susac syndrome.

The chain joins TRBV6-2 or TRBV6-3 to TRBJ1-1; D possibly corresponds to TRBD1 (6 bases). Trimming took off 7 bases at V and 4 bases at J, with 25 bases between the two ends. The CDR3 runs to 17 residues. The germline V gene has CDR1 MNHEY and CDR2 SVGEGT. The CDR3 DNA sequence: TGTGCCAGCAAGGGCCAGGCGTTGGGCAGGGGACTCACTGAAGCTTTCTTT. Encoded protein: CASKGQALGRGLTEAFF.

This sequence joins TRBV20-1 and TRBJ2-4; D call uncertain. The CDR3 covers 14 residues. Germline loops: CDR1 DFQATT, CDR2 SNEGSKA (reference sequence). With 2 bases removed from V and 6 bases from J, the gap between germline ends came to 14 bases. CDR3 sequence (DNA): TGCAGTGCTAGACCCCAGGACCCCCGAAACATTCAGTACTTC. This sequence encodes CSARPQDPRNIQYF.

The genes are TRBV19 and TRBJ2-6; tentatively, D is TRBD1 (5 bases). V gave up 4 bases and J gave up 2 bases, with 6 bases separating them. CDR1 and CDR2 (germline): LNHDA, SQIVND (reference sequence). This CDR3 has 14 amino acids. This CDR3 is CASSTGTGANVLTF. Written as DNA, the CDR3 is TGTGCCAGTAGTACAGGGACTGGGGCCAACGTCCTGACTTTC.

The chain carries TRBV29-1 and TRBJ1-1; D unresolved. The germline gives CDR1 SQVTM, CDR2 ANQGSEA. V lost 2 bases, J lost 0 bases, and 7 bases lay in between. The CDR3 has 13 amino acids. CDR3 nucleotides: TGCAGCGTTGAAAGCATCTTGAACACTGAAGCTTTCTTT. Protein: CSVESILNTEAFF.

The chain is built from TRBV28 and TRBJ1-3; tentative D call: TRBD1 (5 bases). In germline, CDR1 is MDHEN, CDR2 SYDVKM. This CDR3 is built from 14 residues. As DNA, the CDR3 is TGTGCGGCACCGGGGCGTCCGGAAAGAAACACCATATATTTT. Translating gives CAAPGRPERNTIYF.

The chain carries TRBV20-1 and TRBJ2-1; D gene ambiguous. The CDR3 has 12 residues. Germline CDR1 and CDR2: DFQATT and SNEGSKA (reference sequence). Trimming removed 5 bases from V and 0 bases from J, with 5 bases in between. The CDR3 nucleotides are TGCAGTGCTGTGAGCTCCTACAATGAGCAGTTCTTC. Its translation is CSAVSSYNEQFF.

The chain employs TRBV3-1 and TRBJ2-1; TRBD2 is a possible D gene (6 bases). Germline values: CDR1 LGHDT, CDR2 YNNKEL (reference sequence). The CDR3 contains 12 residues. Trimming took off 1 base at V and 9 bases at J, with 7 bases between the two ends. CDR3 bases: TGTGCCAGCAGCCAAGCCGGGGGTGAGCAGTTCTTC. It specifies CASSQAGGEQFF.

The rearrangement joins TRBV28 to TRBJ2-4; 7 bases fit TRBD1. J was trimmed by 4 bases and V by 3 bases; bases with no gene match: 9. CDR1 is MDHEN and CDR2 is SYDVKM in the germline V gene. This CDR3 has 16 amino acids. CDR3 sequence (DNA): TGTGCCAGCAGTTTCTCAGGGGGACAGATTAAAAACATTCAGTACTTC. Residues: CASSFSGGQIKNIQYF.

The J gene is TRBJ2-7, the V gene TRBV29-1, with a tentative D call TRBD2 (6 bases). Trimming cost V 4 bases and J 2 bases, with 12 bases left between them. This CDR3 spans 13 amino acids. Germline-derived CDR1 and CDR2 are SQVTM and ANQGSEA. The CDR3 reads CSVAYGGTYEQYF. CDR3 nucleotides: TGCAGCGTTGCCTACGGGGGAACCTACGAGCAGTACTTC.

The chain is built from TRBV7-9 and TRBJ2-1; a possible D gene is TRBD2 (5 bases). V was cut by 5 bases and J by 4 bases, with 12 bases left in between. CDR3 length: 14 residues. Germline CDR1 and CDR2: SEHNR and FQNEAQ (reference sequence). CDR3 sequence (DNA): TGTGCCAGCAGCGCCACTAGAGGGTACAATGAGCAGTTCTTC. It yields the protein CASSATRGYNEQFF.

V usage is TRBV3-1 and J usage is TRBJ2-5; D gene unclear. CDR3 length: 15 residues. Germline V gives CDR1 LGHDT, CDR2 YNNKEL (reference sequence). Trimming took 1 base from V and 5 from J, leaving 14 bases between them. In DNA, the CDR3 is TGTGCCAGCAGCCAAGTTAGGCTTCATAAGGAGACCCAGTACTTC. This sequence encodes CASSQVRLHKETQYF.

The chain has TRBV4-1 and TRBJ2-7; D uncertain. Germline CDR1 and CDR2: MGHRA and YSYEKL. The V gene lost 1 base and the J gene lost 3 bases, with 10 bases spanning the gap. CDR3 length equals 14 residues. The CDR3 loop reads CASSQALVGYEQYF. For the CDR3, the DNA is TGCGCCAGCAGCCAAGCTTTGGTGGGCTACGAGCAGTACTTC.

The chain combines TRBV7-3 with TRBJ2-2; D is tentatively TRBD1 or TRBD2 (6 bases each). The length of the CDR3 is 14 residues. V shed 4 bases and J shed 6 bases, with 12 bases lying between them. Germline values: CDR1 SGHTA, CDR2 FQGTGA. Here the CDR3 DNA reads TGTGCCAGCAGCTCGGTCGGGGGCTCCGGGGAGCTGTTTTTT. This sequence encodes CASSSVGGSGELFF.

This clonotype was recorded only once. This chain uses TRBV7-2 with TRBJ2-1, with no clear D. The V end lost 2 bases, the J end lost 4 bases, and 12 bases lay between the germline ends. CDR3 length: 15 residues. Germline-derived CDR1 and CDR2 are SGHTA and FQGNSA. CDR3 in DNA: TGTGCCAGCAGCTTATCCGGGTTAGTGTACAATGAGCAGTTCTTC. Protein: CASSLSGLVYNEQFF.

The chain links TRBV4-1 to TRBJ1-5; D is ambiguous. The CDR3 is 14 amino acids. V lost 1 base, J lost 7 bases, and 11 bases lay in between. Germline CDR1 is MGHRA and CDR2 is YSYEKL. The CDR3, as DNA: TGCGCCAGCAGCCAAGGAGGTATTAGACAGCCCCAGCATTTT. Its protein is CASSQGGIRQPQHF.

The chain links TRBV12-3 or TRBV12-4 to TRBJ1-5; tentatively, D is TRBD1 (5 bases). CDR3 length equals 12 residues. Trimming cost V 5 bases and J 5 bases, with 7 bases left between them. The CDR3 region is CASSRDDQPQHF. As DNA, the CDR3 is TGTGCCAGCAGTCGGGACGATCAGCCCCAGCATTTT.

The CDR3 DNA reads as TGTGCCAGCAGACAAGGGCAGGGACAGACCACGCAGTATTTT. Translated, it gives CASRQGQGQTTQYF. The chain combines TRBV2 with TRBJ2-3, with 7 positions matching TRBD1. The CDR3 length is 14 residues. Germline values: CDR1 SNHLY, CDR2 FYNNEI. J gave up 9 bases and V 6 bases, and 12 bases lay outside the gene matches.

V usage is TRBV20-1 and J usage is TRBJ2-4; D unresolved. The CDR3 runs to 13 residues. Per the germline V gene, CDR1 is DFQATT and CDR2 is SNEGSKA (reference sequence). Trimming shortened V by 5 bases and J by 2 bases, and 10 bases separated the two germline ends. The CDR3 coding sequence is TGCAGTGCTTACTCGTCCACCAAAAACATTCAGTACTTC. It translates to CSAYSSTKNIQYF.

The chain links TRBV29-1 to TRBJ2-1; no firm D call. The CDR3 runs to 9 residues. The V gene lost 7 bases and the J gene lost 6 bases, with 4 bases spanning the gap. The germline CDR1 and CDR2 sequences are SQVTM and ANQGSEA. CDR3 sequence: CSAPNEQFF. The DNA for the CDR3 is TGCAGCGCCCCCAATGAGCAGTTCTTC.

The chain has TRBV20-1 and TRBJ2-7, with D possibly being TRBD1 or TRBD2 (5 bases each). V gave up 0 bases and J gave up 4 bases, with 13 bases separating them. The CDR3 sequence is 14 residues long. Germline CDR1 is DFQATT and CDR2 is SNEGSKA (reference sequence). The CDR3 is CSARDAGTAYEQYF. CDR3 nucleotide sequence: TGCAGTGCTAGAGACGCCGGGACCGCATACGAGCAGTACTTC.

This chain uses TRBV7-3 with TRBJ2-3, with TRBD2 matching over 7 bases. The CDR3 totals 15 residues. V trimming: 3 bases; J trimming: 3 bases; junction bases outside the gene matches: 6. Germline V gene sequence: CDR1 SGHTA, CDR2 FQGTGA. The CDR3 DNA follows: TGTGCCAGCAGCTTGGCGGGAGTTTTGACAGATACGCAGTATTTT. Translated: CASSLAGVLTDTQYF.

This sequence joins TRBV20-1 and TRBJ2-1; TRBD2 might be the D (5 bases). The V end was cut by 4 bases, the J end by 0 bases, with 13 bases between. The germline V gene has CDR1 DFQATT and CDR2 SNEGSKA (reference sequence). CDR3 length: 15 amino acids. For the CDR3, the DNA is TGCAGTGCTACACCGAGCGGAAGCTCCTACAATGAGCAGTTCTTC. This translates into CSATPSGSSYNEQFF.

CDR3 sequence reads: CASSPLGRGRQETQYF. The DNA of the CDR3 is TGTGCCAGCAGCCCACTCGGCAGGGGTCGACAAGAGACCCAGTACTTC. The V and J genes are TRBV7-9 and TRBJ2-5; a possible D gene is TRBD1 (6 bases). This CDR3 spans 16 amino acids. Trimming took 5 bases from V and 2 from J, leaving 18 bases between them. CDR1 SEHNR and CDR2 FQNEAQ come from the germline V gene (reference sequence).

The CDR3: CAWSADRLFEQYF. The CDR3 nucleotides are TGTGCCTGGAGTGCTGACAGGTTGTTCGAGCAGTACTTC. The chain joins TRBV30 to TRBJ2-7; maybe TRBD1 (6 bases). The CDR3 is made up of 13 amino acids. The germline CDR1 and CDR2 sequences are GTSNPN and SVGIG (reference sequence). Trimming took 1 base from V and 6 from J, leaving 13 bases between them.

The chain joins TRBV5-1 to TRBJ2-2; TRBD1 aligns across 7 bases. CDR3 length equals 14 residues. The germline V gene has CDR1 SGHRS and CDR2 YFSETQ. The trim removed 4 bases at V and 6 bases at J, leaving 6 bases unmatched. The CDR3 sequence is CASSPTGVSGELFF. As DNA, the CDR3 is TGCGCCAGCAGCCCAACAGGGGTATCCGGGGAGCTGTTTTTT.